These T cell receptor beta chains were read from a single sample in a study of cytomegalovirus exposure and HLA in healthy donors. Using immunoSEQ multiplex PCR, the repertoire was profiled, and TCRdb retains in-frame clones only, with some absent. The sample contains under 250,000 clones, over 60% of which appear only once. The sequenced material came from PBMCs. These receptors were taken from a young man in good health and CMV-seronegative. The CDR3 runs from the conserved cysteine through the conserved F or W. Fields, in order: V gene, CDR3 length, clone size, D gene, J gene, CDR3 protein, CDR3 DNA. D genes are given only for firm matches. Only some rows state a clone size, as once, few, many or a class for expanded clones.

V: TRBV27; length: 19; size: -; D: TRBD1; J: TRBJ1-5; CDR3: CASSSSGTGYMSANQPQHF; DNA: TGTGCCAGCAGTTCCTCCGGGACAGGGTATATGTCTGCCAATCAGCCCCAGCATTTT
V: TRBV4-1; length: 17; size: -; D: TRBD1; J: TRBJ2-7; CDR3: CASSPTEPGQGFYEQYF; DNA: TGCGCCAGCAGCCCAACAGAACCGGGACAGGGGTTTTACGAGCAGTACTTC
V: TRBV7-2; length: 15; size: -; D: TRBD1; J: TRBJ2-7; CDR3: CASSSMGQGTYEQYF; DNA: TGTGCCAGCAGCTCAATGGGACAGGGCACCTACGAGCAGTACTTC
V: TRBV5-1; length: 16; size: -; D: TRBD2; J: TRBJ2-1; CDR3: CASRLAVAGGRNEQFF; DNA: TGCGCCAGCAGACTTGCGGTAGCGGGAGGGCGCAATGAGCAGTTCTTC
V: TRBV5-8; length: 15; size: -; D: TRBD2; J: TRBJ2-5; CDR3: CASRVGLASQETQYF; DNA: TGTGCCAGCAGGGTAGGACTAGCGTCCCAAGAGACCCAGTACTTC
V: TRBV11-2; length: 16; size: -; D: TRBD1; J: TRBJ2-7; CDR3: CASSSLKQGTDYEQYF; DNA: TGTGCCAGCAGCTCATTAAAACAGGGGACCGACTACGAGCAGTACTTC
V: TRBV10-3; length: 17; size: -; D: -; J: TRBJ2-1; CDR3: CAIRTSQGRSSYNEQFF; DNA: TGTGCCATCAGGACCTCACAGGGGAGGAGCTCCTACAATGAGCAGTTCTTC
V: TRBV7-6; length: 20; size: -; D: TRBD2; J: TRBJ2-1; CDR3: CASSPGLAGLRGSSYNEQFF; DNA: TGTGCCAGCAGTCCGGGACTAGCGGGACTCCGGGGTAGCTCCTACAATGAGCAGTTCTTC
V: TRBV30; length: 13; size: -; D: -; J: TRBJ2-1; CDR3: CAWSLGTYNEQFF; DNA: TGTGCCTGGAGTCTAGGGACATACAATGAGCAGTTCTTC
V: TRBV18; length: 15; size: -; D: TRBD1; J: TRBJ2-7; CDR3: CASSPGQGLTYEQYF; DNA: TGTGCCAGCTCACCCGGACAGGGGTTAACCTACGAGCAGTACTTC
V: TRBV18; length: 15; size: once; D: -; J: TRBJ1-1; CDR3: CASSPQEGRIPEAFF; DNA: TGTGCCAGCTCACCACAGGAGGGTAGGATCCCTGAAGCTTTCTTT
V: TRBV6-1; length: 15; size: once; D: -; J: TRBJ2-6; CDR3: CASSPTATGANVLTF; DNA: TGTGCCAGCAGTCCCACAGCTACTGGGGCCAACGTCCTGACTTTC
V: TRBV5-4; length: 14; size: few; D: -; J: TRBJ2-6; CDR3: CASSLQGWANVLTF; DNA: TGTGCCAGCAGCTTACAGGGCTGGGCCAACGTCCTGACTTTC
V: TRBV2; length: 14; size: -; D: -; J: TRBJ2-7; CDR3: CASSEGVGSYEQYF; DNA: TGTGCCAGCAGTGAGGGCGTTGGGTCCTACGAGCAGTACTTC
V: TRBV13; length: 13; size: -; D: -; J: TRBJ2-2; CDR3: CASSLGGRGELFF; DNA: TGTGCCAGCAGCTTAGGGGGGCGCGGGGAGCTGTTTTTT
V: TRBV29-1; length: 12; size: -; D: -; J: TRBJ2-1; CDR3: CSVGRDYNEQFF; DNA: TGCAGCGTTGGACGGGACTACAATGAGCAGTTCTTC